These T cell receptor beta chains were read from a single sample in a study of T cell changes during pregnancy in multiple sclerosis. TCRdb's table, derived via immunoSEQ multiplex PCR, lists solely in-frame clones and lacks some. The sample has tens of thousands of clones, approximately 94% seen once. Sample: CD8+ T cells from peripheral blood mononuclear cells, taken before pregnancy. The receptors were sampled from a female donor with multiple sclerosis, enrolled in a pregnancy study. Both conserved end residues are part of each CDR3. The D gene is left open where the match is weak. Clone size is given for some rows only: seen once, a few or many times, or a class if the clone is expanded.

abundance: NA; j_gene: TRBJ2-5; d_gene: TRBD1; v_gene: TRBV7-9; CDR3aa: CASSRGTGVGETQYF; CDR3nt: TGTGCCAGCAGCCGCGGGACAGGGGTGGGAGAGACCCAGTACTTC
abundance: NA; j_gene: TRBJ2-7; d_gene: NA; v_gene: TRBV30; CDR3aa: CAWRTGVSQSYEQYF; CDR3nt: TGTGCCTGGAGAACGGGTGTTAGTCAAAGCTACGAGCAGTACTTC
abundance: NA; j_gene: TRBJ2-3; d_gene: NA; v_gene: TRBV5-1; CDR3aa: CASSGRSTSGSDTQYF; CDR3nt: TGCGCCAGCAGCGGACGCAGCACCTCAGGGTCAGATACGCAGTATTTT
abundance: NA; j_gene: TRBJ2-1; d_gene: NA; v_gene: TRBV7-2; CDR3aa: CASSPLDWDEQFF; CDR3nt: TGTGCCAGCAGCCCCCTGGACTGGGATGAGCAGTTCTTC
abundance: NA; j_gene: TRBJ2-7; d_gene: TRBD1; v_gene: TRBV11-2; CDR3aa: CASSLGTGRDEQYF; CDR3nt: TGTGCCAGCAGCTTGGGGACAGGGAGGGACGAGCAGTACTTC
abundance: NA; j_gene: TRBJ2-5; d_gene: NA; v_gene: TRBV4-1; CDR3aa: CASSQLGGGRQETQYF; CDR3nt: TGCGCCAGCAGCCAACTTGGAGGGGGCCGCCAAGAGACCCAGTACTTC
abundance: NA; j_gene: TRBJ1-1; d_gene: TRBD1; v_gene: TRBV5-4; CDR3aa: CASSLWTGNTEAFF; CDR3nt: TGTGCCAGCAGCTTATGGACAGGCAACACTGAAGCTTTCTTT
abundance: NA; j_gene: TRBJ2-5; d_gene: TRBD1; v_gene: TRBV19; CDR3aa: CASSLSTGLARETQYF; CDR3nt: TGTGCCAGTAGTCTCTCGACAGGGCTTGCCAGGGAGACCCAGTACTTC
abundance: once; j_gene: TRBJ2-6; d_gene: TRBD1; v_gene: TRBV5-1; CDR3aa: CASSVDRGRGGANVLTF; CDR3nt: TGCGCCAGCAGCGTGGACAGGGGTAGGGGAGGGGCCAACGTCCTGACTTTC
abundance: NA; j_gene: TRBJ1-2; d_gene: NA; v_gene: TRBV19; CDR3aa: CASSNGVHYGYTF; CDR3nt: TGTGCCAGTAGTAACGGGGTCCACTATGGCTACACCTTC
abundance: NA; j_gene: TRBJ1-5; d_gene: NA; v_gene: TRBV10-3; CDR3aa: CAISDKGGDQPQHF; CDR3nt: TGTGCCATCAGTGACAAAGGGGGGGATCAGCCCCAGCATTTT
abundance: NA; j_gene: TRBJ2-7; d_gene: NA; v_gene: TRBV5-6; CDR3aa: CASSPGLGDYEQYF; CDR3nt: TGTGCCAGCAGCCCAGGACTGGGTGACTACGAGCAGTACTTC
abundance: NA; j_gene: TRBJ1-1; d_gene: NA; v_gene: TRBV28; CDR3aa: CASSSRENTEAFF; CDR3nt: TGTGCCAGCAGTTCTCGGGAGAACACTGAAGCTTTCTTT
abundance: NA; j_gene: TRBJ2-5; d_gene: TRBD1; v_gene: TRBV4-3; CDR3aa: CASSQGTGGLETQYF; CDR3nt: TGCGCCAGCAGCCAAGGCACAGGGGGCTTGGAGACCCAGTACTTC
abundance: NA; j_gene: TRBJ2-7; d_gene: TRBD2; v_gene: TRBV27; CDR3aa: CASSLDAGGTYEQYF; CDR3nt: TGTGCCAGCAGTTTGGACGCGGGAGGGACCTACGAGCAGTACTTC
abundance: NA; j_gene: TRBJ1-1; d_gene: NA; v_gene: TRBV28; CDR3aa: CASSLGQPNMNTEAFF; CDR3nt: TGTGCCAGCAGTTTGGGGCAACCGAATATGAACACTGAAGCTTTCTTT
abundance: NA; j_gene: TRBJ2-3; d_gene: TRBD2; v_gene: TRBV5-1; CDR3aa: CASSWTSGGHTDTQYF; CDR3nt: TGCGCCAGCAGCTGGACTAGCGGAGGGCACACAGATACGCAGTATTTT
abundance: NA; j_gene: TRBJ2-7; d_gene: TRBD2; v_gene: TRBV9; CDR3aa: CASSNPTSGQSYEQYF; CDR3nt: TGTGCCAGCAGCAACCCGACTAGCGGGCAATCCTACGAGCAGTACTTC
abundance: NA; j_gene: TRBJ2-7; d_gene: NA; v_gene: TRBV6-5; CDR3aa: CASRTQGSYEQYF; CDR3nt: TGTGCCAGCAGGACACAGGGCTCCTACGAGCAGTACTTC
abundance: NA; j_gene: TRBJ1-1; d_gene: NA; v_gene: TRBV27; CDR3aa: CASKQGGTEAFF; CDR3nt: TGTGCCAGCAAGCAGGGAGGAACTGAAGCTTTCTTT
abundance: NA; j_gene: TRBJ2-7; d_gene: NA; v_gene: TRBV27; CDR3aa: CASSLGRAYEQYF; CDR3nt: TGTGCCAGCAGTTTGGGCCGAGCCTACGAGCAGTACTTC
abundance: NA; j_gene: TRBJ2-1; d_gene: TRBD1; v_gene: TRBV27; CDR3aa: CASSDRGYEQFF; CDR3nt: TGTGCCAGCAGCGACAGGGGCTATGAGCAGTTCTTC
abundance: NA; j_gene: TRBJ1-2; d_gene: TRBD1; v_gene: TRBV13; CDR3aa: CASSDGRDRGDGYTF; CDR3nt: TGTGCCAGCAGCGATGGCCGGGACAGGGGGGATGGCTACACCTTC
abundance: NA; j_gene: TRBJ2-3; d_gene: NA; v_gene: TRBV9; CDR3aa: CASSEWSSSTDTQYF; CDR3nt: TGTGCCAGCAGCGAGTGGAGTTCTAGCACAGATACGCAGTATTTT
abundance: NA; j_gene: TRBJ2-7; d_gene: TRBD1; v_gene: TRBV27; CDR3aa: CASSTGTGGYEQYF; CDR3nt: TGTGCCAGCAGTACCGGGACAGGGGGCTACGAGCAGTACTTC
abundance: once; j_gene: TRBJ2-4; d_gene: TRBD1; v_gene: TRBV6-1; CDR3aa: CASSEWDRGNENIQYF; CDR3nt: TGTGCCAGCAGTGAATGGGACAGGGGAAATGAAAACATTCAGTACTTC